Sequencing of this TCR beta chain was carried out in a study of vaccination effects on CD4 cells after COVID-19. Whole-study findings and limits: There were few convalescent patients in the study and no early post-infection timepoints. Marked clonal contraction was seen in infection- and vaccine-induced clones late after vaccination.

Sequencing in the ViraFEST assay came after antigen-specific CD4+ T cells had been expanded with viral peptide pools, which were used to stimulate PBMC. Investigators separated out CD4+ T cells once around 11 days of culture had passed. Each participant was given two doses of one vaccine (BNT162b2 or mRNA-1273). Negative nucleocapsid antibody tests before and after vaccination confirmed no previous SARS-CoV-2 infection. On day 3 and again on day 7, half the medium was replaced with IL-2 medium. The CDR3 is 13 residues long. The germline V gene encodes CDR1 SGHDT and CDR2 YYEEEE. V gave up 0 bases and J gave up 4 bases, with 7 bases separating them. A note on this clone: The antigen is undetermined.

Generated by immunoSEQ multiplex PCR, the TCRdb table keeps only in-frame clones and is missing some. Of 20,000 or so clones detected, approximately 76% appear once; the ten largest clones hold 9% to 9.5%. The sample consisted of CD4+ T cells from PBMCs cultured with HCoV-229E spike peptides, taken after COVID-19 vaccination. The chain couples TRBV5-6 to TRBJ2-5; D is ambiguous. The receptor comes from a human donor who received a COVID-19 vaccine. DNA of the CDR3: TGTGCCAGCAGCTTGGCCGATCGAGAGACCCAGTACTTC. Translation gives CASSLADRETQYF.